The 25 T cell receptor beta chains presented below share a single source sample, sequenced in a study of metastatic and nonmetastatic thyroid tumors. No patient received treatment before thyroid surgery. TCRdb re-called clones via MiXCR from the PCR reads. The table has about 39,000 clones, approximately 20% seen once. The sequenced material came from tumor tissue. These receptors came from a female donor with papillary thyroid cancer or a benign thyroid nodule (not recorded which). Some clones in this sample may be carry-over from other donors' samples.

This clone was picked up many times. This chain joins TRBV6-5 and TRBJ2-1, with 7 bases identical to TRBD2. The V segment lost 0 bases and the J segment 8 bases; nucleotides outside the gene matches: 4. This CDR3 has 14 residues. Germline V gives CDR1 MNHEY, CDR2 SVGAGI. DNA for the CDR3: TGTGCCAGCAGTTACTCGGGGGGGAGAGATGAGCAGTTCTTC. It translates to CASSYSGGRDEQFF.

This clone was detected ten times or more. V gene TRBV18 combines with J gene TRBJ1-4, with TRBD1 matching 9 bases. The junction had 3 bases not matched to a gene; V was cut back by 3 bases and J by 7 bases. This CDR3 is built from 14 residues. From germline, CDR1 is KGHSH and CDR2 LQKENI. CDR3 loop: CASSPGQGREKLFF. CDR3 sequence (DNA): TGTGCCAGCTCACCGGGACAGGGTCGTGAAAAACTGTTTTTT.

This clone was recorded many times. V and J are TRBV12-3 or TRBV12-4 and TRBJ2-7; D is perhaps TRBD1 or TRBD2 (5 bases each). Deletions cut 4 bases from V and 5 bases from J, with 12 bases between. The CDR3 is 13 amino acids. CDR3 in DNA: TGTGCCAGCAGTTCTAGCCAGGGTCACGAGCAGTACTTC. It translates to CASSSSQGHEQYF.

In this sample, this clone turned up a few times. Compared with germline, one end of the junction differs, possibly owing to a read error. The V and J genes are TRBV20-1 and TRBJ2-5; D might be TRBD1 or TRBD2, each matching 6 bases. The CDR3 has 17 amino acids. Germline V gene sequence: CDR1 DFQATT, CDR2 SNEGSKA (reference sequence). The CDR3 spells CSARGGAAGPISETKYF. The CDR3 DNA reads as TGCAGTGCTAGAGGGGGGGCCGCCGGACCAATCTCAGAGACCAAGTACTTC.

This clone was counted ten times or more. One end of the junction varies from germline; a read error may be responsible. This rearrangement joins TRBV7-7 to TRBJ2-1; the D gene is possibly TRBD1 (5 bases). CDR3 length equals 14 residues. The V gene's germline CDR1 is SSHAT and CDR2 FNYEAQ (reference sequence). The CDR3 DNA reads TGTGCTAGCAGCTTAGCATGGGGCGACAATGAGCAGTTCTTC. It yields the protein CASSLAWGDNEQFF. Together with reference TRBV7-7 and TRBJ2-1, the CDR3 gives the full variable domain: GAGVSQSPRYKVTKRGQDVTLRCDPISSHATLYWYQQALGQGPEFLTYFNYEAQPDKSGLPSDRFSAERPEGSISTLTIQRTEQRDSAMYRCASSLAWGDNEQFFGPGTRLTVL.

This rearrangement joins TRBV10-3 to TRBJ1-5; D may be TRBD1 (5 bases). This CDR3 has 16 amino acids. Germline assignment: CDR1 ENHRY and CDR2 SYGVKD. With 0 bases removed from V and 6 bases from J, the gap between germline ends came to 15 bases. The CDR3 region is CAISESFGTGSQPQHF. The DNA of the CDR3 is TGTGCCATCAGTGAGTCGTTCGGTACAGGAAGTCAGCCCCAGCATTTT.

This clone was counted ten times or more. This chain links TRBV29-1 with TRBJ1-3; D unresolved. V was cut by 6 bases and J by 0 bases, with 6 bases left in between. The CDR3 sequence is 12 residues long. Germline CDR1 SQVTM, CDR2 ANQGSEA. The CDR3 nucleotides are TGCAGCGTGGTCGGCTCTGGAAACACCATATATTTT. It codes for CSVVGSGNTIYF. Looking up the rest from reference TRBV29-1 and TRBJ1-3 gives the full variable domain: SAVISQKPSRDICQRGTSLTIQCQVDSQVTMMFWYRQQPGQSLTLIATANQGSEATYESGFVIDKFPISRPNLTFSTLTVSNMSPEDSSIYLCSVVGSGNTIYFGEGSWLTVV.

This clone was seen at least ten times. The rearrangement joins TRBV20-1 to TRBJ2-7; possibly TRBD1 for D (5 bases). V lost 1 base to trimming and J lost 3 bases, with 22 bases between them. CDR3 size: 17 residues. Germline loops: CDR1 DFQATT, CDR2 SNEGSKA (reference sequence). The CDR3: CSARGRYRGVVRYEQYF. In DNA, the CDR3 is TGCAGTGCTAGAGGGCGTTATAGGGGTGTCGTTCGCTACGAGCAGTACTTC.

Note on this clone: A junction boundary mismatches the germline segment, possibly from a read error. Other DNA sequences within the sample encode an identical CDR3. The chain joins TRBV6-1 to TRBJ2-7, with D unresolved. Germline V gene data show CDR1 as MNHNS and CDR2 as SASEGT. The CDR3 loop spans 14 amino acids. Written as DNA, the CDR3 is TGTGCCAGCAGACACGGTGGGCTGACCTACGAGCGGTACTTC. As protein: CASRHGGLTYERYF.

This clone has ten or more counts. The genes are TRBV5-5 and TRBJ1-1; D call uncertain. CDR1 SGHKS and CDR2 YYEKEE come from the germline V gene (reference sequence). Deletions cut 5 bases from V and 1 base from J, with 15 bases between. CDR3 length: 15 amino acids. Here the CDR3 DNA reads TGTGCCAGCAGTTTAAGGGTTAACAAGAACACTGAAGCTTTCTTT. This sequence encodes CASSLRVNKNTEAFF.

The sample holds many counts of this clone. V and J are TRBV7-7 and TRBJ2-3; D is perhaps TRBD2 (7 bases). Germline V gene lookup returns CDR1 SSHAT and CDR2 FNYEAQ (reference sequence). With 0 bases removed from V and 0 bases from J, the gap between germline ends came to 10 bases. This CDR3 contains 16 residues. CDR3 bases: TGTGCCAGCAGCTTAGCGGGGGGGCCCAGCACAGATACGCAGTATTTT. Its translation: CASSLAGGPSTDTQYF.

In this sample, this clone turned up many times. The V call is TRBV27, the J call TRBJ1-6; D might be TRBD1 (6 bases). Trimming pared 10 bases from V and 4 bases from J, leaving 17 bases between. CDR3 length: 15 amino acids. Per the germline V gene, CDR1 is MNHEY and CDR2 is SMNVEV (reference sequence). For the CDR3, the DNA is TGTGCCACCCAGGAGGGGGTTGGTTATAATTCACCCCTCCACTTT. It specifies CATQEGVGYNSPLHF.

This clone was counted ten times or more. The rearrangement links TRBV28 to TRBJ2-2, with unresolved D. V lost 3 bases to trimming and J lost 4 bases, with 9 bases between them. Germline-derived CDR1 and CDR2 are MDHEN and SYDVKM. This CDR3 is 14 amino acids long. The CDR3 loop is CASSFGRSTGELFF. CDR3 DNA: TGTGCCAGCAGTTTTGGGCGTAGCACCGGGGAGCTGTTTTTT. Using reference TRBV28 and TRBJ2-2 for the parts outside the CDR3, the full variable domain is DVKVTQSSRYLVKRTGEKVFLECVQDMDHENMFWYRQDPGLGLRLIYFSYDVKMKEKGDIPEGYSVSREKKERFSLILESASTNQTSMYLCASSFGRSTGELFFGEGSRLTVL.

J is TRBJ1-2 and V is TRBV19; a weak D match, TRBD1 (5 bases). CDR3 length equals 16 residues. The germline CDR1 and CDR2 sequences are LNHDA and SQIVND (reference sequence). The V and J ends lost 5 bases and 6 bases respectively, with 22 bases between them. As DNA, the CDR3 is TGTGCCAGTAGTCCCCCCTTCGTGGGCCGGGGCAATGGCTACACCTTC. This sequence encodes CASSPPFVGRGNGYTF.

Worth noting for this clone: Compared with germline, one end of the junction differs, possibly owing to a read error. The chain couples TRBV6-2 or TRBV6-3 to TRBJ2-7; D unresolved. The CDR3 has 14 residues. Per the germline V gene, CDR1 is MNHEY and CDR2 is SVGEGT. CDR3 amino acids: CANSYSPLIYEQYF. The CDR3 DNA reads as TGTGCCAACAGTTACTCGCCGTTAATTTACGAGCAGTACTTC.

The chain employs TRBV3-1 and TRBJ2-4, with D possibly TRBD1 on 6 matching bases. Deletions cut 3 bases from V and 5 bases from J, with 11 bases between. The CDR3 is made up of 14 amino acids. CDR1 and CDR2 (germline): LGHDT, YNNKEL (reference sequence). The CDR3 here is CASSQPWTENIQYF. The CDR3 nucleotides are TGTGCCAGCAGCCAGCCCTGGACAGAAAACATTCAGTACTTC.

This sequence joins TRBV6-1 and TRBJ2-7, with a weak D call TRBD1 (6 bases). This CDR3 contains 15 residues. V lost 1 base to trimming and J lost 0 bases, with 10 bases between them. Germline CDR1 reads MNHNS; CDR2 reads SASEGT. CDR3 protein: CASSEEAGDSYEQYF. In DNA, the CDR3 is TGTGCCAGCAGTGAAGAAGCAGGGGACTCCTACGAGCAGTACTTC.

About this clone: One end of the junction varies from germline; a read error may be responsible. The chain recombines TRBV2 with TRBJ2-1; 10 bases align to TRBD2. This CDR3 comprises 19 residues. CDR1 and CDR2 (germline): SNHLY, FYNNEI. The CDR3 nucleotides read TGTGCCAGAAGTGAATGGGACCTAGCTGGAGCGGGAGGGCCTGGTGAGCAGTTATTC. It encodes CARSEWDLAGAGGPGEQLF.

This clone was recorded many times. The V call is TRBV28, the J call TRBJ1-1; 8 bases map to TRBD1. Germline V gives CDR1 MDHEN, CDR2 SYDVKM. This CDR3 comprises 12 residues. The junction had 4 bases not matched to a gene; V was cut back by 5 bases and J by 8 bases. This CDR3 reads CASSAQGAEAFF. For the CDR3, the DNA is TGTGCCAGCAGTGCGCAGGGGGCCGAAGCTTTCTTT.

In this sample, this clone turned up many times. The chain is built from TRBV7-8 and TRBJ2-5; 7 positions agree with TRBD1. The CDR3 extends over 16 amino acids. The V gene's germline CDR1 is SGHVS and CDR2 FQNEAQ. Trimming at V came to 2 bases and at J to 5 bases, leaving 11 bases not matched to a gene. Here the CDR3 DNA reads TGTGCCAGCAGCTTACTAGTAGAGGGGGCAAGGGAGACCCAGTACTTC. Translation gives CASSLLVEGARETQYF.

This clone was detected many times. The chain is built from TRBV28 and TRBJ2-5; 7 nucleotides line up with TRBD1. The CDR3 is made up of 16 amino acids. The trim removed 2 bases at V and 2 bases at J, leaving 8 bases unmatched. Germline CDR1 reads MDHEN; CDR2 reads SYDVKM. This CDR3 is CASSLPKGTAQETQYF. CDR3 coding DNA: TGTGCCAGCAGTTTACCCAAAGGGACAGCTCAAGAGACCCAGTACTTC.

This clone came up a few times. This chain connects TRBV30 to TRBJ2-5; D perhaps matches TRBD2 (6 bases). Trimming removed 5 bases at V and 4 bases at J, with 14 bases between. Germline assignment: CDR1 GTSNPN and CDR2 SVGIG (reference sequence). The CDR3 extends over 13 amino acids. Here the CDR3 DNA reads TGTGCCTGGGAGGCGGGGCGGCGAGAGACCCAGTACTTC. Translation: CAWEAGRRETQYF.

The sample holds many counts of this clone. The genes are TRBV5-6 and TRBJ2-5; D is unclear. Germline V CDR1 and CDR2: SGHDT, YYEEEE. V lost 1 base and J 4 bases, leaving 8 bases between the germline ends. The CDR3 has 13 amino acids. This chain's CDR3 is CASSLLGRETQYF. CDR3 nucleotides: TGTGCCAGCAGCTTGCTGGGAAGAGAGACCCAGTACTTC.

In its sample, this clone was seen many times. The rearrangement joins TRBV9 to TRBJ2-1, with 9 bases aligning to TRBD2. V shed 0 bases and J 2 bases; nucleotides not matched to a gene: 6. CDR1 is SGDLS, CDR2 YYNGEE, per germline. The CDR3 covers 17 residues. The CDR3 loop is CASSVGPSGATYNEQFF. The DNA for the CDR3 is TGTGCCAGCAGCGTAGGCCCTAGCGGGGCAACCTACAATGAGCAGTTCTTC.

This clone was observed at least ten times. The chain combines TRBV7-2 with TRBJ1-1, with 7 positions matching TRBD1. CDR3 length: 13 residues. Germline trimming cut 5 bases from V and 6 bases from J; bases unmatched to any gene: 6. Per the germline V gene, CDR1 is SGHTA and CDR2 is FQGNSA. CDR3 region: CASSPDRVAEAFF. CDR3 bases: TGTGCCAGCAGCCCCGACAGGGTGGCTGAAGCTTTCTTT.